The source of this T cell receptor (beta chain) is a study of T cells in Graves' hyperthyroidism and ophthalmopathy. Study summary: Peripheral blood draws took place at initial diagnosis, ahead of any treatment.

Germline CDR1 reads GTSNPN; CDR2 reads SVGIG (reference sequence). Losses at the gene ends were 2 bases for V and 3 bases for J; bases not matched to a gene: 4. The CDR3 contains 15 residues. This clonotype was picked up many times. In the ophthalmopathy cohort, Clinical Activity Score was at least 3, NOSPECS grade at least 4, and duration under 3 months. Reasons for excluding patients were uncontrolled infection, other autoimmune disease, pregnancy or lactation. Amplified regions were TCR beta CDR3 sequences from RNA transcripts. TCR CDR3 regions were first amplified by RT-PCR with HTBI primers. TCRdb called the multiplex PCR reads again in MiXCR, with one record for every CDR3 protein. The table records a few hundred thousand distinct CDR3 sequences, over 15% of them present only once.

The sequence was collected from a young woman with Graves' ophthalmopathy. The J gene is TRBJ1-5, the V gene TRBV30; 10 nucleotides agree with TRBD1. Sample: blood. The CDR3 reads CAWSIGTGANQPQHF. The CDR3 DNA reads TGTGCCTGGAGTATCGGGACAGGGGCCAATCAGCCCCAGCATTTT.